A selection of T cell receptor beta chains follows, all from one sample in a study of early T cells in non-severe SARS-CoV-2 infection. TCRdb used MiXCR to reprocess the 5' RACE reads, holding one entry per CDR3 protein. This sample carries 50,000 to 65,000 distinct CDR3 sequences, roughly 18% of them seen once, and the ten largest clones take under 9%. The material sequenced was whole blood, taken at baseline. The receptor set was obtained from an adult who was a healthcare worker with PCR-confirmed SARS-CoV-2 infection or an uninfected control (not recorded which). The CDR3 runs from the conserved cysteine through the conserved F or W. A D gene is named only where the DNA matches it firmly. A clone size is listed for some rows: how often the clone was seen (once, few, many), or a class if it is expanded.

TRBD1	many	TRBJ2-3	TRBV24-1	TGTGCCACCAGTGAGGGACAGGGCATCGGAGATACGCAGTATTTT	CATSEGQGIGDTQYF
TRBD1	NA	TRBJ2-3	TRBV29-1	TGCAGCGTTCGAGAGGGGGCACTGCCCGATACGCAGTATTTT	CSVREGALPDTQYF
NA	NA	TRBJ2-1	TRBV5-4	TGTGCCAGCAGAGCAGACAGGACTACCTACAATGAGCAGTTCTTC	CASRADRTTYNEQFF
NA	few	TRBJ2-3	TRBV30	TGTGCCTGGAGTTGGGGGAGCACAGATACGCAGTATTTT	CAWSWGSTDTQYF
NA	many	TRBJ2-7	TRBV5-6	TGTGCCAGCAGCGAATTGCCAGGGTCCGCGTACGAGCAGTACTTC	CASSELPGSAYEQYF
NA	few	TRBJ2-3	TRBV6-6	TGTGCCAGCAGGGAATCGGGCCCCCTCGATACGCAGTATTTT	CASRESGPLDTQYF
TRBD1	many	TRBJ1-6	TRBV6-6	TGTGCCAGCAGTTACAGGGACAGACATAATTCACCCCTCCACTTT	CASSYRDRHNSPLHF
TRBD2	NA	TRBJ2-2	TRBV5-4	TGTGCCAGCAGCTTGCTTAGCGGGAAGGGCACCGGGGAGCTGTTTTTT	CASSLLSGKGTGELFF
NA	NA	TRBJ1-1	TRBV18	TGTGCCAGCTCACCGGAGTATCTGAACACTGAAGCTTTCTTT	CASSPEYLNTEAFF
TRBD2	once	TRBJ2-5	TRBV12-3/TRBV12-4	TGTGCCAGCAGTTTATACGGGAGGGAGACCCAGTACTTC	CASSLYGRETQYF
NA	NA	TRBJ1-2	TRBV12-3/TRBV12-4	TGTGCCAGCAGTCCATCACTGGGGTATCGTGGCTACACCTTC	CASSPSLGYRGYTF
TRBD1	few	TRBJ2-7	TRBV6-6	TGTGCCACCGGGGACAGGGCCTACGAGCAGTACTTC	CATGDRAYEQYF
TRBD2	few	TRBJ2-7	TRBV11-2	TGTGCCAGCAACCCCGGGACTAGCGGGAACGAGCAGTACTTC	CASNPGTSGNEQYF
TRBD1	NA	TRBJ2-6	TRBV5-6	TGTGCCAGCAGCTGGGGGACAGGGCGCTCTGGGGCCAACGTCCTGACTTTC	CASSWGTGRSGANVLTF
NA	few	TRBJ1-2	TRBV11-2	TGTGCCAGCAGCTTAGATGGGAGGACCGGCTATGGCTACACCTTC	CASSLDGRTGYGYTF
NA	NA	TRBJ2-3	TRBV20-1	TGCAGTGCTAGAAGCGGACATACGCAGTATTTT	CSARSGHTQYF
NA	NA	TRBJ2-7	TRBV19	TGTGCCAGTAGTATAAGCGGCACCTACGAGCAGTACTTC	CASSISGTYEQYF
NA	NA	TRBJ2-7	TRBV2	TGTGCCAGCAACCGGGACTTCGGTTACGAGCAGTACTTC	CASNRDFGYEQYF
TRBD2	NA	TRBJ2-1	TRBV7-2	TGTGCCAGCAGCTCAGAATCGACTAGCGGGAAACGGCAGTTCTTC	CASSSESTSGKRQFF
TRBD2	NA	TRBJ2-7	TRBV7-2	TGTGCCAGCAGGTATCACCTAGGGACTAGCGGGACGACCTACGAGCAGTACTTC	CASRYHLGTSGTTYEQYF
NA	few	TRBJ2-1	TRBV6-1	TGTGCCAGCAGTGGCACCGGGCTTATCTTCAATGAGCAGTTCTTC	CASSGTGLIFNEQFF
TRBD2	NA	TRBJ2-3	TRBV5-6	TGTGCCAGCAGCTCCCCCGGCGTAGGCGGGAGTTTTAATACGCAGTATTTT	CASSSPGVGGSFNTQYF
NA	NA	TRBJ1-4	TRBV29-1	TGCAGCGTTGGGGACGGGACAACTAATGAAAAACTGTTTTTT	CSVGDGTTNEKLFF
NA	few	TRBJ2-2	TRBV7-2	TGTGCCAGCAGCCCAGCGGGTAGTGAGAACACCGGGGAGCTGTTTTTT	CASSPAGSENTGELFF
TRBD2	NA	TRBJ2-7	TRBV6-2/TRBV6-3	TGTGCCAGCAGTTACCGGCCGGGACTAGCGGGGTACGAGCAGTACTTC	CASSYRPGLAGYEQYF
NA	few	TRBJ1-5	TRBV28	TGTGCCAGCACTGAAAGGGGGACTCGGGCAAACCAGCCCCAGCATTTT	CASTERGTRANQPQHF
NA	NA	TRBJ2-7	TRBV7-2	TGTGCCAGCAAGTCAGGGGCGGCCTACGAGCAGTACTTC	CASKSGAAYEQYF
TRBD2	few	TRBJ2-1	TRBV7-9	TGTGCCAGCAGCATTAGCGGGAGATACCCAACAGAGCAGTTCTTC	CASSISGRYPTEQFF
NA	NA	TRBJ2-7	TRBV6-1	TGTGCCAGCAGTGAAGCGCGGGGTTCCTACGAGCAGTACTTC	CASSEARGSYEQYF
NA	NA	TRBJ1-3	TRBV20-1	TGCAGTGCTACAACAGAAGGAAACACCATATATTTT	CSATTEGNTIYF
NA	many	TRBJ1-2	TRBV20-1	TGCAGTGCTAGAGGTCCAGGTGATGCGTATGGCTACACCTTC	CSARGPGDAYGYTF
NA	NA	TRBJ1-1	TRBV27	TGTGCCAGCAGTCCCCCCCGGATGGGCTCGAACACTGAAGCTTTCTTT	CASSPPRMGSNTEAFF
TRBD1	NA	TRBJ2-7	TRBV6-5	TGTGCCAGCAGACCCAAAATGAAAGACAGGGTTCTAAGGGCCTACGAGCAGTACTTC	CASRPKMKDRVLRAYEQYF
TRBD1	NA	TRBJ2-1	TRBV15	TGTGCCACCAGCGCAGATCGACAGGGAAATGAGCAGTTCTTC	CATSADRQGNEQFF
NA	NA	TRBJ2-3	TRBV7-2	TGTGCCAGCAGCTTAGACTTGAGAAGCACAGATACGCAGTATTTT	CASSLDLRSTDTQYF